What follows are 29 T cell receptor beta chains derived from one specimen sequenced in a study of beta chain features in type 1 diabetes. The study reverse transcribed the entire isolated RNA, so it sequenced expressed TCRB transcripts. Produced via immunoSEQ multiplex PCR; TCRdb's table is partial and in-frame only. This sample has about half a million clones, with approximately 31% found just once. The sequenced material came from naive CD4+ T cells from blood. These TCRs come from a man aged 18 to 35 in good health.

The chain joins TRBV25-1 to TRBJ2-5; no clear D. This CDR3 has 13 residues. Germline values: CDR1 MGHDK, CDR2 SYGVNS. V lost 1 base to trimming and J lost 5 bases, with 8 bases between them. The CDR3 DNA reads TGTGCCAGCAGTGAATCTTTGGAGGAGACCCAGTACTTC. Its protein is CASSESLEETQYF.

CDR3 sequence: CSVLALTGELFF. CDR3 in DNA: TGCAGCGTTCTGGCGCTAACCGGGGAGCTGTTTTTT. The V call is TRBV29-1, the J call TRBJ2-2; D is uncertain. The CDR3 runs 12 residues. In germline, CDR1 is SQVTM, CDR2 ANQGSEA. The V and J ends lost 5 bases and 5 bases respectively, with 9 bases between them.

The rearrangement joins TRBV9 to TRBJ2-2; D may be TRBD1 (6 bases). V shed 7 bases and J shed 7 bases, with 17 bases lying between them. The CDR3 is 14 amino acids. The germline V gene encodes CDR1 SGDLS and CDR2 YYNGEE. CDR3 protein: CASEQVGTNGELFF. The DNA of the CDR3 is TGTGCCAGCGAACAGGTGGGGACAAACGGGGAGCTGTTTTTT.

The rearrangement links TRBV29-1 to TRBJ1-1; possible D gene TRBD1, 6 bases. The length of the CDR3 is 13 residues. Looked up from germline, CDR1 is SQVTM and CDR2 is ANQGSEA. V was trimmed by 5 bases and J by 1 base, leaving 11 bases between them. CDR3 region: CSVRTAANTEAFF. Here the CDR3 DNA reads TGCAGCGTTAGGACAGCAGCGAACACTGAAGCTTTCTTT.

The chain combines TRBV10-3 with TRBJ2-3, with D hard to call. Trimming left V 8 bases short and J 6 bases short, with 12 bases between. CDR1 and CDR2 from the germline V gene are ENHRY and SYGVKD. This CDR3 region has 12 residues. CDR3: CAISQVGDTQYF. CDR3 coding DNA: TGTGCCATCTCCCAGGTGGGGGATACGCAGTATTTT.

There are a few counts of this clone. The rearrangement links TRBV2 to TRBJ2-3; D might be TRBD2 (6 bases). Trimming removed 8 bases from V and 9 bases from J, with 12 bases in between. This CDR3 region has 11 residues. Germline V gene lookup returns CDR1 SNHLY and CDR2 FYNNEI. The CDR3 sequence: CASDSGTTQYF. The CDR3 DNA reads TGTGCCAGCGATAGCGGTACCACGCAGTATTTT.

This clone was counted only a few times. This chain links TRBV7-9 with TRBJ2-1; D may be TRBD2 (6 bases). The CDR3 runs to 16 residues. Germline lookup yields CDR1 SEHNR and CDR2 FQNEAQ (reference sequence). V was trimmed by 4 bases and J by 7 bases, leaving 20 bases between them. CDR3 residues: CASSSGGRAGLNEQFF. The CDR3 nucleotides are TGTGCCAGCAGCTCAGGAGGGCGGGCAGGACTAAATGAGCAGTTCTTC.

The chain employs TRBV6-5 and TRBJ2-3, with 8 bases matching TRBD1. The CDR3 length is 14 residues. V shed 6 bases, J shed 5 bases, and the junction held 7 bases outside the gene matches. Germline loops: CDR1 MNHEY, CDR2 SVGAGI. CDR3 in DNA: TGTGCCAGCAGCGACAGGGGCTTTTTAGATACGCAGTATTTT. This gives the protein CASSDRGFLDTQYF.

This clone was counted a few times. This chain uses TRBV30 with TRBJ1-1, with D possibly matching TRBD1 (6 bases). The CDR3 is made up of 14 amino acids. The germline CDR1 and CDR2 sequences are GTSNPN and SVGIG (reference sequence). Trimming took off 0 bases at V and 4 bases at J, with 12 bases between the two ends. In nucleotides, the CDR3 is TGTGCCTGGAGTGTACAGGGTCGCCGCACTGAAGCTTTCTTT. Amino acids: CAWSVQGRRTEAFF.

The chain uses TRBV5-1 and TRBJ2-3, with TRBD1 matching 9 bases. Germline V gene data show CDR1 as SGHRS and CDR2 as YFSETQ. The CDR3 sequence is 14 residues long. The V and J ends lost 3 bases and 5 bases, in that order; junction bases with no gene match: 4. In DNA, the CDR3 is TGCGCCAGCAGCTCCCCGGACAGGGGAGATACGCAGTATTTT. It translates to CASSSPDRGDTQYF.

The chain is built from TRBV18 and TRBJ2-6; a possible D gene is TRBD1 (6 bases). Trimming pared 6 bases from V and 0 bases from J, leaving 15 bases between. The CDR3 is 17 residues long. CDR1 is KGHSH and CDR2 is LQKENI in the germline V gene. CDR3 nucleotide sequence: TGTGCCAGCTCTGACAGGCGTCAAGGCTCTGGGGCCAACGTCCTGACTTTC. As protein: CASSDRRQGSGANVLTF.

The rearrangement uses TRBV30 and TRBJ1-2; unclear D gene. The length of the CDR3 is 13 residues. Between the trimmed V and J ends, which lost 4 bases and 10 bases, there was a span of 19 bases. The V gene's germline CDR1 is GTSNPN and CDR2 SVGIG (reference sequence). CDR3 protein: CAWNPALQLPYTF. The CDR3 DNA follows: TGTGCCTGGAACCCGGCACTACAGCTACCCTACACCTTC.

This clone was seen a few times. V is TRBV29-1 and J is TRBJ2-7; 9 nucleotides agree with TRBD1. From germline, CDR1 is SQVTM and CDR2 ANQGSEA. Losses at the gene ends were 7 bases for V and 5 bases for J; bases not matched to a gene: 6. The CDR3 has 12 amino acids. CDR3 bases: TGCAGCGCACGGACAGGGGACGACGAGCAGTACTTC. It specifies CSARTGDDEQYF.

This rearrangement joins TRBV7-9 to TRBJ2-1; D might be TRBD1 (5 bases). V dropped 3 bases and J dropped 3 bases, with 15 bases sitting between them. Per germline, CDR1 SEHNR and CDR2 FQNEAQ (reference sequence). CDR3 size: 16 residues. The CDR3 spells CASSFFRGQNYNEQFF. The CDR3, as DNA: TGTGCCAGCAGCTTCTTCCGTGGACAAAACTACAATGAGCAGTTCTTC.

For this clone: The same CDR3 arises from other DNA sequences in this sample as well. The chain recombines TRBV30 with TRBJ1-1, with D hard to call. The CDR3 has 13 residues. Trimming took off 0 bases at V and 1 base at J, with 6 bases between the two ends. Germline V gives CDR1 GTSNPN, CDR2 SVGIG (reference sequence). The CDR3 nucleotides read TGTGCCTGGAGTGTCTTAGGGAACACTGAAGCTTTCTTT. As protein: CAWSVLGNTEAFF. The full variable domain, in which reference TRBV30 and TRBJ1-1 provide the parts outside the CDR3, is SQTIHQWPATLVQPVGSPLSLECTVEGTSNPNLYWYRQAAGRGLQLLFYSVGIGQISSEVPQNLSASRPQDRQFILSSKKLLLSDSGFYLCAWSVLGNTEAFFGQGTRLTVV.

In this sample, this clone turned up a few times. The CDR3 sequence is CAWTASGYGYTF. The CDR3 DNA sequence: TGTGCCTGGACGGCGTCCGGCTATGGCTACACCTTC. This chain joins TRBV30 and TRBJ1-2, with D unresolved. V was trimmed by 4 bases and J by 4 bases, leaving 10 bases between them. This CDR3 has 12 residues. Looked up from germline, CDR1 is GTSNPN and CDR2 is SVGIG (reference sequence).

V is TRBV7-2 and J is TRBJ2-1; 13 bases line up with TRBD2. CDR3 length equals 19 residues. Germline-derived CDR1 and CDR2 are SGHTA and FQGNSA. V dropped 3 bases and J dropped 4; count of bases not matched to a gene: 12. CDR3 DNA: TGTGCCAGCAGCTTTGGGACTAGCGGGAATCTTGGGAATTACAATGAGCAGTTCTTC. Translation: CASSFGTSGNLGNYNEQFF. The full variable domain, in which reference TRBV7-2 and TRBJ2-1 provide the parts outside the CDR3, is GAGVSQSPSNKVTEKGKDVELRCDPISGHTALYWYRQSLGQGLEFLIYFQGNSAPDKSGLPSDRFSAERTGGSVSTLTIQRTQQEDSAVYLCASSFGTSGNLGNYNEQFFGPGTRLTVL.

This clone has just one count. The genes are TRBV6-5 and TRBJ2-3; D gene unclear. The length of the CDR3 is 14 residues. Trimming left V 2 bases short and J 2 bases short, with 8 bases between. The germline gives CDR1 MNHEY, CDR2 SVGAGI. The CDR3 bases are TGTGCCAGCAGTTACAGTTCGGCCACAGATACGCAGTATTTT. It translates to CASSYSSATDTQYF.

CDR3 sequence: CASSLSRIEAFF. CDR3 sequence (DNA): TGTGCCAGCAGCTTAAGTCGGATCGAAGCTTTCTTT. The V and J genes are TRBV7-2 and TRBJ1-1; no reliable D call. Trimming took off 2 bases at V and 8 bases at J, with 9 bases between the two ends. CDR3 size: 12 residues. Germline V gene lookup returns CDR1 SGHTA and CDR2 FQGNSA.

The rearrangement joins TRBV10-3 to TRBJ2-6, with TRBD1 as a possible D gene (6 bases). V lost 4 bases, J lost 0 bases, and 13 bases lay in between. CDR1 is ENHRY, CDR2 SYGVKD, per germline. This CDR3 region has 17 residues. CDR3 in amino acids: CAISAGTPSSGANVLTF. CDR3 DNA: TGTGCCATCAGTGCCGGGACACCTAGCTCTGGGGCCAACGTCCTGACTTTC.

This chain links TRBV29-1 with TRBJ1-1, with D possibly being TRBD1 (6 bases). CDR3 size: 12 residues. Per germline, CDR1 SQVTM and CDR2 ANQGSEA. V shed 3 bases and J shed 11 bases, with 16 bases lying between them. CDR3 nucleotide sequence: TGCAGCGTTGACCAGACAGGCTCGGGGGCTTTCTTT. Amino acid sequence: CSVDQTGSGAFF.

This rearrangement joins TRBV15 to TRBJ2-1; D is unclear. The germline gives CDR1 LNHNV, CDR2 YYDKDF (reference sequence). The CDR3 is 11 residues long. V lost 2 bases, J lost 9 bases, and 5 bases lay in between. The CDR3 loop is CATSRRSEQFF. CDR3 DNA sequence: TGTGCCACCAGCAGAAGGAGTGAGCAGTTCTTC.

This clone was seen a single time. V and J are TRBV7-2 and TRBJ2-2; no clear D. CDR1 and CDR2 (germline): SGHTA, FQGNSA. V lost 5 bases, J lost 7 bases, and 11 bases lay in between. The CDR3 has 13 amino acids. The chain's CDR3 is CASSPRTDGELFF. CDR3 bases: TGTGCCAGCAGCCCCCGAACAGACGGGGAGCTGTTTTTT.

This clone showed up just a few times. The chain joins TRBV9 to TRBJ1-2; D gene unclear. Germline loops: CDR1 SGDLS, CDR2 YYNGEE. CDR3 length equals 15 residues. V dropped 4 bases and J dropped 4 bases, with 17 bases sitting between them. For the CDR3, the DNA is TGTGCCAGCAGCATCCACTCGGAGGCCAGCTATGGCTACACCTTC. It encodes CASSIHSEASYGYTF.

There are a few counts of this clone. This CDR3 is CASSLPGAGEREQYF. CDR3 nucleotides: TGTGCCAGCAGCTTACCCGGAGCGGGAGAGCGAGAGCAGTACTTC. The genes are TRBV13 and TRBJ2-7, with TRBD2 identical over 8 bases. V was pared by 2 bases and J by 7 bases, with 10 bases of the junction left unmatched. Looked up from germline, CDR1 is PRHDT and CDR2 is FYEKMQ (reference sequence). The CDR3 consists of 15 residues.

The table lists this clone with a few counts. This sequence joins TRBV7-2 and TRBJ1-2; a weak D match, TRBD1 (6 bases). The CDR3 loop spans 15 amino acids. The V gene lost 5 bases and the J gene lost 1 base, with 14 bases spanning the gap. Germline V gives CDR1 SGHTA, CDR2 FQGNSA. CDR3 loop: CASSPRTDLNYGYTF. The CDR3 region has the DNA TGTGCCAGCAGCCCTAGGACAGACCTTAACTATGGCTACACCTTC.

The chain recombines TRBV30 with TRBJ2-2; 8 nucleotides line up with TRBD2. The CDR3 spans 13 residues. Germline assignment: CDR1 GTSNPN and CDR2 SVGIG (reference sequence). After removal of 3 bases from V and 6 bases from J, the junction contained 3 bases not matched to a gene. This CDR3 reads CAWRGLASGELFF. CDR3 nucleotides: TGTGCCTGGAGAGGACTAGCTTCCGGGGAGCTGTTTTTT.

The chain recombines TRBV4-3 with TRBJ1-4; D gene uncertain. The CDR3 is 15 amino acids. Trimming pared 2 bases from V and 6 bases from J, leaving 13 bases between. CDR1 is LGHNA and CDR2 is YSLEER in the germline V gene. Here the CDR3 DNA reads TGCGCCAGCAGCCAAAGGGCCAGCGCGTATGAAAAACTGTTTTTT. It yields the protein CASSQRASAYEKLFF.

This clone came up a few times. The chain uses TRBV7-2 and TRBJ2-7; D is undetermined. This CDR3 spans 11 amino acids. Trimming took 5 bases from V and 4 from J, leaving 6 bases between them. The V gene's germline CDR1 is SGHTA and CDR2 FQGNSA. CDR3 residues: CASSTQYEQYF. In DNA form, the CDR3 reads TGTGCCAGCAGCACCCAATACGAGCAGTACTTC.